The entry below gives a single TCR beta chain sequence along with its context. The antigen is unknown. Data came from immunoSEQ multiplex PCR; TCRdb stores just in-frame clones and leaves some out. The sample consists of 530,000 or so clones, 60% to 80% of them appearing once. The sample is drawn from a study of shared clonotypes between healthy human individuals. Study-wide points: Only blood samples were collected, and tissue repertoires likely differ.

The CDR3 runs to 14 residues. Trimming took off 1 base at V and 2 bases at J, with 9 bases between the two ends. Germline lookup yields CDR1 MGHDK and CDR2 SYGVNS. Donors comprised healthy HIV-negative adults lacking recent acute infections or vaccinations. Caucasian adults living in Nashville, Tennessee, provided all samples. The sequencing input was PBMCs. The clonotype was recovered from a middle-aged woman in good health. Some clones in this sample may be carry-over from other donors' samples. The rearrangement joins TRBV25-1 to TRBJ2-7; no definite D call. The CDR3 loop is CASSEWDGAYEQYF. CDR3 DNA: TGTGCCAGCAGTGAATGGGATGGGGCCTACGAGCAGTACTTC.